The 30 T cell receptor beta chains below come from one sample, sequenced in a study of CD8+CD57+ T cells in acquired aplastic anemia. The template used for profiling TCR beta VDJ and CDR3 was genomic DNA. TCRdb re-called the reads with MiXCR, one entry per CDR3 protein. The data contain over 150,000 distinct CDR3 sequences, approximately 50% of them singletons. Sequencing was carried out using sorted CD4+, CD8+, or CD8+CD57+ T cells (not recorded which) from PBMCs. These receptors originate from a human donor in good health, serving as a control.

The rearrangement joins TRBV24-1 to TRBJ2-1, with D possibly being TRBD2 (5 bases). The germline V and J ends were trimmed by 10 bases and 0 bases, with 12 bases remaining between them. The CDR3 length is 14 residues. CDR1 KGHDR and CDR2 SFDVKD come from the germline V gene. CDR3 DNA sequence: TGTGCCACGGAGGACGGTAGCTCCTACAATGAGCAGTTCTTC. Its protein product is CATEDGSSYNEQFF.

CDR3 DNA sequence: TGTGCCAGTCAGGCGGGGTTGCAAGATCAGCCCCAGCATTTT. Translation: CASQAGLQDQPQHF. The rearrangement links TRBV19 to TRBJ1-5, with unresolved D. CDR3 length: 14 amino acids. Germline V gives CDR1 LNHDA, CDR2 SQIVND (reference sequence). Between the trimmed V and J ends, which lost 8 bases and 5 bases, there was a span of 16 bases.

In this sample, this clonotype turned up a few times. With a much larger clone just one base away, this may be a read error. CDR3 protein: CASTRGLEQLF. In DNA form, the CDR3 reads TGTGCCAGCACACGGGGGCTTGAGCAGCTCTTC. V usage is TRBV6-5 and J usage is TRBJ2-1; D tentatively reads TRBD1 or TRBD2 (6 bases each). The V gene's germline CDR1 is MNHEY and CDR2 SVGAGI. CDR3 length: 11 amino acids.

The sample holds one count of this clonotype. At one of its ends the junction is not consistent with the germline gene, which may arise from a read error. This chain links TRBV9 with TRBJ2-7, with TRBD2 as a possible D gene (6 bases). Per the germline V gene, CDR1 is SGDLS and CDR2 is YYNGEE. CDR3 length: 15 amino acids. The CDR3 loop is CASSLAPAGPYEQYF. In DNA, the CDR3 is TGCGCCAGCAGCTTGGCTCCAGCGGGCCCCTACGAGCAGTACTTC.

The V and J genes are TRBV19 and TRBJ2-3; 9 bases fit TRBD2. Looked up from germline, CDR1 is LNHDA and CDR2 is SQIVND (reference sequence). V dropped 3 bases and J dropped 0; count of bases not matched to a gene: 4. This CDR3 region has 16 residues. The CDR3 bases are TGTGCCAGTAGTATTAGCGGGGGCCTTAGCACAGATACGCAGTATTTT. Protein: CASSISGGLSTDTQYF.

Worth noting for this clonotype: Relative to the germline gene, one junction end is altered; a read error may explain this. The V gene is TRBV10-3, the J gene TRBJ2-7; D could derive from TRBD1 or TRBD2 (5 bases each). The germline CDR1 and CDR2 sequences are ENHRY and SYGVKD. CDR3 length: 15 residues. Here the CDR3 DNA reads TGTGCCATCGCTCCGGGGCGGACCCGCTCCTACGTGCAGTACTTC. Translated, it gives CAIAPGRTRSYVQYF.

This clonotype appeared many times. The gene calls are TRBV15 and TRBJ2-7; no clear D. The germline V gene encodes CDR1 LNHNV and CDR2 YYDKDF (reference sequence). CDR3 length: 14 residues. Trimming left V 0 bases short and J 0 bases short, with 6 bases between. The CDR3 nucleotides are TGTGCCACCAGCAGAGAAGATGACTCCTACGAGCAGTACTTC. This gives the protein CATSREDDSYEQYF.

In its sample, this clonotype was seen many times. V usage is TRBV20-1 and J usage is TRBJ2-7; D is possibly TRBD1 or TRBD2 (6 bases each). Germline V gene sequence: CDR1 DFQATT, CDR2 SNEGSKA (reference sequence). The CDR3 is 15 residues long. CDR3 DNA sequence: TGCAGAAAGGGGGGACCATTACTGGTGGACTACGAGCAGTACTTC. The encoded protein is CRKGGPLLVDYEQYF.

This rearrangement joins TRBV12-3 or TRBV12-4 to TRBJ1-5, with a tentative D call TRBD1 (5 bases). The CDR3 is made up of 13 amino acids. Trimming took off 5 bases at V and 4 bases at J, with 9 bases between the two ends. The CDR3 spells CASSGGWNQPQHF. The CDR3 DNA follows: TGTGCCAGCAGTGGGGGTTGGAATCAGCCCCAGCATTTT.

This clonotype was detected many times. The chain couples TRBV10-3 to TRBJ2-5; D may be TRBD1 or TRBD2 (5 bases each). CDR1 is ENHRY, CDR2 SYGVKD, per germline. V lost 4 bases, J lost 5 bases, and 29 bases lay in between. This CDR3 has 19 residues. The CDR3, as DNA: TGTGCCATCAGTGGAGGGATGATTTCGGGACCACTAGAAAGGGAGACCCAGTACTTC. It codes for CAISGGMISGPLERETQYF.

The rearrangement uses TRBV7-9 and TRBJ2-5; D gene uncertain. Trimming cost V 1 base and J 4 bases, with 10 bases left between them. Germline CDR1 reads SEHNR; CDR2 reads FQNEAQ (reference sequence). This CDR3 has 14 amino acids. The DNA of the CDR3 is TGTGCCAGCAGCTTAGATGCCTTTTTAGAGACCCAGTACTTC. It yields the protein CASSLDAFLETQYF.

This clonotype was detected only a few times. The chain recombines TRBV29-1 with TRBJ2-3; D unclear. CDR1 is SQVTM and CDR2 is ANQGSEA in the germline V gene. The length of the CDR3 is 14 residues. Trimming pared 2 bases from V and 0 bases from J, leaving 9 bases between. Here the CDR3 reads CSVESLTSTDTQYF. The CDR3 DNA reads TGCAGCGTTGAATCTCTAACTAGCACAGATACGCAGTATTTT.

This clonotype was seen many times. The chain couples TRBV3-1 to TRBJ2-3, with TRBD2 matching over 8 bases. V lost 0 bases to trimming and J lost 6 bases; unmatched junction nucleotides: 2. This CDR3 region has 14 residues. Germline CDR1 and CDR2: LGHDT and YNNKEL (reference sequence). As DNA, the CDR3 is TGTGCCAGCAGCCAAGAGCCGGGAGGGGATACGCAGTATTTT. The encoded protein is CASSQEPGGDTQYF.

The rearrangement joins TRBV19 to TRBJ1-2, with D maybe TRBD1 (6 bases). CDR3 length: 14 residues. Per the germline V gene, CDR1 is LNHDA and CDR2 is SQIVND (reference sequence). Between the trimmed V and J ends, which lost 7 bases and 12 bases, there was a span of 24 bases. In nucleotides, the CDR3 is TGTGCCAGTACCCCTGGGGATACGGGGGCTGGAAACACCTTC. Amino acid sequence: CASTPGDTGAGNTF.

J is TRBJ2-1 and V is TRBV24-1, with 9 positions matching TRBD2. J lost 7 bases, V lost 4 bases, and 16 bases had no gene match. Germline V gene data show CDR1 as KGHDR and CDR2 as SFDVKD. The CDR3 length is 18 residues. Written as DNA, the CDR3 is TGTGCCACCAGTGAGTCAAACGCGGGACTAGCAGGCTTGAATGAGCAGTTCTTC. Its protein product is CATSESNAGLAGLNEQFF.

V is TRBV7-7 and J is TRBJ2-5; TRBD2 is a possible D gene (5 bases). V lost 1 base and J lost 4, with 13 bases in between. The germline V gene encodes CDR1 SSHAT and CDR2 FNYEAQ (reference sequence). This CDR3 has 15 residues. CDR3 residues: CASSLVASSGETQYF. The CDR3 DNA reads as TGTGCCAGCAGCTTAGTCGCGTCGAGCGGAGAGACCCAGTACTTC.

This clonotype was detected once. The rearrangement uses TRBV2 and TRBJ1-2, with D unresolved. Per germline, CDR1 SNHLY and CDR2 FYNNEI. The CDR3 sequence is 11 residues long. V shed 7 bases and J shed 8 bases, with 11 bases lying between them. The CDR3 region has the DNA TGTGCCAGCACCGATCGGGAAGGCTACACCTTC. Its translation: CASTDREGYTF.

This clonotype was counted many times. The chain employs TRBV7-9 and TRBJ1-2, with D maybe TRBD1 (5 bases). The germline gives CDR1 SEHNR, CDR2 FQNEAQ (reference sequence). V dropped 2 bases and J dropped 8 bases, with 27 bases sitting between them. The CDR3 has 18 residues. CDR3 protein: CASSLKGRGASERSGYTF. CDR3 coding DNA: TGTGCCAGCAGCTTAAAAGGGCGAGGGGCGTCAGAAAGGTCGGGCTACACCTTC.

This chain uses TRBV7-8 with TRBJ1-2; D might be TRBD1 (5 bases). The CDR3 loop spans 15 amino acids. Trimming shortened V by 3 bases and J by 9 bases, and 20 bases separated the two germline ends. The germline CDR1 and CDR2 sequences are SGHVS and FQNEAQ. The CDR3: CASSFATDSAPRYTF. The CDR3, as DNA: TGTGCCAGCAGCTTTGCCACCGACAGTGCTCCACGCTACACCTTC.

The rearrangement uses TRBV9 and TRBJ2-5; weak D call: TRBD1 (6 bases). V shed 0 bases and J shed 5 bases, with 11 bases lying between them. The CDR3 spans 14 residues. CDR1 and CDR2 from the germline V gene are SGDLS and YYNGEE. The CDR3 is CASSVAGAGETQYF. DNA of the CDR3: TGTGCCAGCAGCGTAGCAGGGGCTGGGGAGACCCAGTACTTC.

This chain uses TRBV20-1 with TRBJ1-6; D is perhaps TRBD1 (6 bases). Trimming stripped 3 bases from V and 8 bases from J, with 8 bases between. The CDR3 length is 12 residues. The germline gives CDR1 DFQATT, CDR2 SNEGSKA (reference sequence). The DNA for the CDR3 is TGCAGTGCTAGCTCAGGGGATTCACCCCTCCACTTT. It is translated as CSASSGDSPLHF.

Regarding this clonotype: It is unclear where the CDR3 begins or ends on the DNA, so no DNA is shown, and the CDR3 is as TCRdb lists it. The chain employs TRBV20-1 and TRBJ1-2; the DNA was not used to check the table's D call, TRBD1. The CDR3 sequence runs 11 residues, both termini included. Germline values: CDR1 DFQATT, CDR2 SNEGSKA (reference sequence). The chain's CDR3 is CSAPWGQGSTF.

This clonotype was seen many times. This chain uses TRBV16 with TRBJ1-3; no definite D call. V was trimmed by 0 bases and J by 2 bases, leaving 11 bases between them. The CDR3 extends over 16 amino acids. Germline CDR1 is KGHSY and CDR2 is FQNENV. CDR3 nucleotide sequence: TGTGCCAGCAGCCAATCACCGCCAGGCACTGGAAACACCATATATTTT. Amino acid sequence: CASSQSPPGTGNTIYF.

A word on this clonotype: No conserved phenylalanine or tryptophan ends this CDR3, so it is likely a read error. No DNA is shown, since the ends of the CDR3 on it are uncertain; the CDR3 is the one TCRdb lists. CDR3 region: CASSLGQQLV. The genes are TRBV7-2 and TRBJ1-4; TRBD1 is the table's D call and was not checked against the DNA. Germline V gene sequence: CDR1 SGHTA, CDR2 FQGNSA. Termini included, the CDR3 measures 10 amino acids.

The chain couples TRBV7-4 to TRBJ1-2; tentatively, D is TRBD1 (5 bases). Trimming removed 5 bases from V and 6 bases from J, with 13 bases in between. The V gene's germline CDR1 is SGHVT and CDR2 SQSDAQ. CDR3 length: 13 residues. The CDR3 region has the DNA TGTGCCAGCAGCCGACGGGGGGTAGATGGCTACACCTTC. It translates to CASSRRGVDGYTF.

This chain joins TRBV7-2 and TRBJ1-4; a possible D gene is TRBD1 (5 bases). Trimming removed 6 bases from V and 7 bases from J, with 9 bases in between. Germline assignment: CDR1 SGHTA and CDR2 FQGNSA. The CDR3 covers 12 residues. CDR3 in DNA: TGTGCCAGCAGTGAGACAGTTGAAAAACTGTTTTTT. Protein: CASSETVEKLFF.

In this sample, this clonotype turned up many times. The V call is TRBV12-3 or TRBV12-4, the J call TRBJ2-5, with D possibly TRBD2 on 6 matching bases. The CDR3 spans 13 residues. Trimming took off 3 bases at V and 7 bases at J, with 12 bases between the two ends. The CDR3 is CASSFQLASTQYF. For the CDR3, the DNA is TGTGCCAGCAGTTTCCAACTAGCTTCGACCCAGTACTTC.

A note on this clonotype: The germline gene is not matched at one end of the junction; a read error may be the cause. The chain employs TRBV12-3 or TRBV12-4 and TRBJ2-7; D is perhaps TRBD1 (6 bases). The CDR3 runs 16 residues. The CDR3 spells CAGSKQGSPSSYEQYF. The CDR3 nucleotides read TGTGCCGGCAGCAAACAGGGCTCCCCAAGCTCATACGAGCAGTACTTC.

V usage is TRBV29-1 and J usage is TRBJ1-6; D may be TRBD1 (5 bases). The V gene lost 7 bases and the J gene lost 7 bases, with 14 bases spanning the gap. CDR3 length equals 13 residues. CDR1 is SQVTM, CDR2 ANQGSEA, per germline. CDR3 DNA sequence: TGCAGCGGACGGACATCCTTGAATTCACCCCTCCACTTT. As protein: CSGRTSLNSPLHF.

The chain is built from TRBV30 and TRBJ1-5; D call uncertain. This CDR3 contains 13 residues. The germline V gene encodes CDR1 GTSNPN and CDR2 SVGIG (reference sequence). Trimming removed 8 bases from V and 0 bases from J, with 11 bases in between. CDR3 bases: TGTGCCGGCACTCTATATAGCAATCAGCCCCAGCATTTT. This gives the protein CAGTLYSNQPQHF. Using reference TRBV30 and TRBJ1-5 for the parts outside the CDR3, the full variable domain is SQTIHQWPATLVQPVGSPLSLECTVEGTSNPNLYWYRQAAGRGLQLLFYSVGIGQISSEVPQNLSASRPQDRQFILSSKKLLLSDSGFYLCAGTLYSNQPQHFGDGTRLSIL.